This TCR beta chain was documented in a study of blood T cell repertoires in COVID-19. Study as a whole: PBMCs, B-cell-depleted T cells, or T cells were the source of the cDNA or gDNA that made up the material.

This CDR3 region has 16 residues. Authors' analysis steps: For nucleated cells, counts were estimated from reference gene primer amplification. The table came from immunoSEQ multiplex PCR; TCRdb's copy has only in-frame clones and leaves some out. From that table come the V and J calls and clone size; the DNA was used to work out D and trimming. Here the sample spans tens of thousands of clones, approximately 88% being singletons. This sequence joins TRBV7-5 and TRBJ2-6; the DNA was not compared with TRBD2, the D call given in the table. TRBV7-5 is classified as a pseudogene. The sequenced material came from peripheral blood. The clonotype comes from a woman in her sixties or seventies with acute or convalescent COVID-19. CDR3 loop: CVRSLKQRSGANVLTF. The CDR3 DNA reads TGTGTCAGAAGCTTAAAGCAGAGGTCGGGGGCCAACGTCCTGACTTTC.